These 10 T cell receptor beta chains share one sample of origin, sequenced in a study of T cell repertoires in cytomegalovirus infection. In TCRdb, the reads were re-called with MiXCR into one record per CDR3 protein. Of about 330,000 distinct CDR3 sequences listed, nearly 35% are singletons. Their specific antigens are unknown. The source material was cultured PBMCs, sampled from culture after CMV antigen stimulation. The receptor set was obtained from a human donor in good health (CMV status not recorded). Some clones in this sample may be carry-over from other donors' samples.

The CDR3 is CASSPTADNTEAFF. The CDR3 DNA follows: TGTGCCAGCAGCCCGACAGCGGATAACACTGAAGCTTTCTTT. V is TRBV5-4 and J is TRBJ1-1; D perhaps matches TRBD1 (5 bases). V dropped 4 bases and J dropped 2 bases, with 12 bases sitting between them. The germline V gene has CDR1 SGHNT and CDR2 YYREEE (reference sequence). The CDR3 runs to 14 residues.

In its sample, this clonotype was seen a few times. CDR3 residues: CASSLGVLGTDTQYF. The CDR3 DNA reads as TGTGCCAGCAGCCTAGGGGTTCTGGGCACAGATACGCAGTATTTT. The chain couples TRBV7-2 to TRBJ2-3, with D maybe TRBD1 (5 bases). Germline CDR1 reads SGHTA; CDR2 reads FQGNSA. V dropped 5 bases and J dropped 1 base, with 13 bases sitting between them. This CDR3 is built from 15 residues. The variable domain in full, with the rest retrieved from reference TRBV7-2 and TRBJ2-3, is GAGVSQSPSNKVTEKGKDVELRCDPISGHTALYWYRQSLGQGLEFLIYFQGNSAPDKSGLPSDRFSAERTGGSVSTLTIQRTQQEDSAVYLCASSLGVLGTDTQYFGPGTRLTVL.

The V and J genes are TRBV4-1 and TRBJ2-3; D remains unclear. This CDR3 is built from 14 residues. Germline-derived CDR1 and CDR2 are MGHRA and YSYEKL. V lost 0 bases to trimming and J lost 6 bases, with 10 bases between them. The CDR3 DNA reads TGCGCCAGCAGCCAAGATTTTTTGCGGGATACGCAGTATTTT. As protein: CASSQDFLRDTQYF.

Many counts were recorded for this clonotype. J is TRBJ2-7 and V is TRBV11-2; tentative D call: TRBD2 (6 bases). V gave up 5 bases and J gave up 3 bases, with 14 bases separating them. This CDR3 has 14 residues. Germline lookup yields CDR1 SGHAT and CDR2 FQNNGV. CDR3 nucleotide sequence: TGTGCCAGCAGCAGGGGAGGTTTTGGCTACGAGCAGTACTTC. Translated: CASSRGGFGYEQYF.

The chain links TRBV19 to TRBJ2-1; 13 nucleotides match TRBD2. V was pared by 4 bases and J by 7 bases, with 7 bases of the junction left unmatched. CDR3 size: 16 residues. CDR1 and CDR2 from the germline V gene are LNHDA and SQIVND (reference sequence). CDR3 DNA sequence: TGTGCCAGTAGTACCTTCGGGACTAGCGGGATTAATGAGCAGTTCTTC. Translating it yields CASSTFGTSGINEQFF.

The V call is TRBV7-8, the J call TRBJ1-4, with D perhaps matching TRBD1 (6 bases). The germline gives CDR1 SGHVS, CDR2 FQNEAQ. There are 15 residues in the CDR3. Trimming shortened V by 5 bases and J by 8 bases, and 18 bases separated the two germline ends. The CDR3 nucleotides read TGTGCCAGCAGCCTCTTACAGGGAGGAAGGGAAAAACTGTTTTTT. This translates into CASSLLQGGREKLFF.

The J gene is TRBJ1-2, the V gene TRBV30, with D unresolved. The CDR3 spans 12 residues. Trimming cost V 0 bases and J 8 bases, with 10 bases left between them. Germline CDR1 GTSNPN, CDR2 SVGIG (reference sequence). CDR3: CAWSVLGPGYTF. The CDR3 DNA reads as TGTGCCTGGAGTGTACTGGGTCCGGGCTACACCTTC.

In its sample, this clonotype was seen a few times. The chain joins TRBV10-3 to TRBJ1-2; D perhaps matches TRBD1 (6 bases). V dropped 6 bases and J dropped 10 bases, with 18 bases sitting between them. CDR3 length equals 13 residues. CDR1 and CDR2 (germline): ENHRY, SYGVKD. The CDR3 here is CAIRGATREAYTF. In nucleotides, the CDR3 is TGTGCCATCAGGGGGGCAACCCGGGAAGCCTACACCTTC.

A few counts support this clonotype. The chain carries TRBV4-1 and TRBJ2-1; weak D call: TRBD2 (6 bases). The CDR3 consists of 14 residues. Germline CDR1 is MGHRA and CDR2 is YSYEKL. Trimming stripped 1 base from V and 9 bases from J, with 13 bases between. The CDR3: CASSQVALAAEQFF. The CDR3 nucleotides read TGCGCCAGCAGCCAAGTTGCACTAGCAGCTGAGCAGTTCTTC.

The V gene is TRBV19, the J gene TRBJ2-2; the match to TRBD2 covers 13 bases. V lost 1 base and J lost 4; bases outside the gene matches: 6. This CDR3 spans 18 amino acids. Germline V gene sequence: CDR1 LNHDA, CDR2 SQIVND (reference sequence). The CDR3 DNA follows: TGTGCCAGTAGTATAGGGCGGACTAGCGGGAGATTCACCGGGGAGCTGTTTTTT. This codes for CASSIGRTSGRFTGELFF.